This T cell receptor (beta chain) was observed in a study of CD8 T cells in Susac syndrome. Study-wide findings and caveats: In its TCR sequencing and HLA analysis, the study acknowledged that the number of individuals was relatively small.

This clonotype was recorded once. Its antigen is undetermined. Multiple sclerosis controls were treatment-naive patients with stable or active relapsing-remitting disease. The RNA input was about 0.45 to 1 ug, and it was reverse transcribed with random hexamers. From the immunoSEQ multiplex PCR reads, TCRdb called clonotypes with MiXCR, one entry per CDR3 protein. The repertoire has over 150,000 distinct CDR3 sequences, 90% to 95% of them found once; the top ten carry roughly 0.088%. The receptor comes from a human donor with multiple sclerosis. Sequencing input: CD4+ T cells from PBMCs.

CDR3 region: CASSLVGTPYNEQFF. The CDR3 DNA reads as TGCGCCAGCAGCTTGGTAGGAACCCCCTACAATGAGCAGTTCTTC. The genes are TRBV5-1 and TRBJ2-1; no clear D. The CDR3 consists of 15 residues. Deletions cut 0 bases from V and 2 bases from J, with 9 bases between. Germline CDR1 and CDR2: SGHRS and YFSETQ.